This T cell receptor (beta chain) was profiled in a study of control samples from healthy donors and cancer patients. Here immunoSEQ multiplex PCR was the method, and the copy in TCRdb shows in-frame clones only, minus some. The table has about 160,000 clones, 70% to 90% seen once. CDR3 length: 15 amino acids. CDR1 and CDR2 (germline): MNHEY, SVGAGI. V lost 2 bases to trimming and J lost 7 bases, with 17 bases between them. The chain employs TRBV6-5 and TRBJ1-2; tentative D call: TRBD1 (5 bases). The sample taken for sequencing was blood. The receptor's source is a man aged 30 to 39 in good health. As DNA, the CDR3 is TGTGCCAGCAGTTACGATCGGGGCCGGCAGGCTGGCTACACCTTC. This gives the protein CASSYDRGRQAGYTF.